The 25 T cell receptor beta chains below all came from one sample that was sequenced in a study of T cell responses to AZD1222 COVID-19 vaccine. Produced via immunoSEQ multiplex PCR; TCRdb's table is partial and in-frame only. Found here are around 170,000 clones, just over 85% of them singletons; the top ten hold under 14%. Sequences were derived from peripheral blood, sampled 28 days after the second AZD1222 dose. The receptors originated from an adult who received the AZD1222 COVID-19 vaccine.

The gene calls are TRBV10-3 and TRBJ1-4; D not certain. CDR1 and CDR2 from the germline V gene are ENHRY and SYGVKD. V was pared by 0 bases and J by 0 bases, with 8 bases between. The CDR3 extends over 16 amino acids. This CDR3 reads CAISESPGTTNEKLFF. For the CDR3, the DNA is TGTGCCATCAGTGAGTCTCCGGGGACAACTAATGAAAAACTGTTTTTT.

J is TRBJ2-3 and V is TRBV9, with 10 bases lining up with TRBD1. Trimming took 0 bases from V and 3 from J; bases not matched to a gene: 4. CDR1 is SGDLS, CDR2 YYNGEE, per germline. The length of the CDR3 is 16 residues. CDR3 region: CASSVGQGAGTDTQYF. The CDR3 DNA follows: TGTGCCAGCAGCGTAGGACAGGGGGCCGGGACAGATACGCAGTATTTT.

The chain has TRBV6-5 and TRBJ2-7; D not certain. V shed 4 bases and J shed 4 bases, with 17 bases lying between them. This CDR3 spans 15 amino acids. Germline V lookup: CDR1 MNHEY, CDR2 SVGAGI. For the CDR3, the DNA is TGTGCCAGCAGTTTCTCGACAACGCAGGAGTACGAGCAGTACTTC. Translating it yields CASSFSTTQEYEQYF.

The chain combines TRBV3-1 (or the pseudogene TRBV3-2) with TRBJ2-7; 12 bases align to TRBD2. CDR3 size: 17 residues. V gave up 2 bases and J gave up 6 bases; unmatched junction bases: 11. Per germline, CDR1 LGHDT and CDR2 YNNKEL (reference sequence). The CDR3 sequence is CASSQPTRTSGVPEQYF. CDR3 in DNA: TGTGCCAGCAGCCAACCTACCCGGACTAGCGGGGTCCCCGAGCAGTACTTC.

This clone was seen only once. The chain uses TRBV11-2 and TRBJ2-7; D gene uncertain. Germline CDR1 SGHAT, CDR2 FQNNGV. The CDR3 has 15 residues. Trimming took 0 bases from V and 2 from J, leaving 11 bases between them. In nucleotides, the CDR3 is TGTGCCAGCAGCTTAGAAAGGGTTAGAACCTACGAGCAGTACTTC. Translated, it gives CASSLERVRTYEQYF.

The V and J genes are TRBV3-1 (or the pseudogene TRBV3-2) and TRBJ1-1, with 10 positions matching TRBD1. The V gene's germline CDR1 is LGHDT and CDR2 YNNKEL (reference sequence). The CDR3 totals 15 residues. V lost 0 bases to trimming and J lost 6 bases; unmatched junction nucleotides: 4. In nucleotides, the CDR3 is TGTGCCAGCAGCCAAGAGGACAGGGGGAGTGCTGAAGCTTTCTTT. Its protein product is CASSQEDRGSAEAFF.

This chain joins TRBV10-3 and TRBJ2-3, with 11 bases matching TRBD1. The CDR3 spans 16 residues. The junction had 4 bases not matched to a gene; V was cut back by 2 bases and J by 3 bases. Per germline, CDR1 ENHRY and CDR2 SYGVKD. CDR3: CAISEGQGAKTDTQYF. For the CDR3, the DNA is TGTGCCATCAGTGAGGGACAGGGGGCGAAAACAGATACGCAGTATTTT.

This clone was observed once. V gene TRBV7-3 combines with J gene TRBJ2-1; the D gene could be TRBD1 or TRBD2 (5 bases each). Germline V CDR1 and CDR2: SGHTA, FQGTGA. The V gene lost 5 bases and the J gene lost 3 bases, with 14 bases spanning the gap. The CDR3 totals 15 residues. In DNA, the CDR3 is TGTGCCAGCAGCCCGGACCGGGGCGACTACAATGAGCAGTTCTTC. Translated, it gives CASSPDRGDYNEQFF.

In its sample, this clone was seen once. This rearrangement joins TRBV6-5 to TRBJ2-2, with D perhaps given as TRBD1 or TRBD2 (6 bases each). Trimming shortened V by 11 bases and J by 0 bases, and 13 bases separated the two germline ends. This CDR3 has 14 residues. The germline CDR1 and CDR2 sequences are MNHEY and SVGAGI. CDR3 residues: CACTGATNTGELFF. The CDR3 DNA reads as TGTGCCTGCACGGGGGCAACGAACACCGGGGAGCTGTTTTTT.

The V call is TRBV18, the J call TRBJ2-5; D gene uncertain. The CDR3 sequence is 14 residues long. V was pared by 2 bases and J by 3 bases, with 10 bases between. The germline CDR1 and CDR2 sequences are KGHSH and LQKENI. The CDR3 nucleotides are TGTGCCAGCTCACCATTGGTTTTTAAAGAGACCCAGTACTTC. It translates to CASSPLVFKETQYF.

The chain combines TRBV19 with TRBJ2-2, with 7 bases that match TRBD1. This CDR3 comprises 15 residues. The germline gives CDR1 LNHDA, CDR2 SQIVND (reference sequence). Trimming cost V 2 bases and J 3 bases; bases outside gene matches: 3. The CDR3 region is CASSIRGLDTGELFF. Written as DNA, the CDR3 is TGTGCCAGTAGTATAAGGGGGCTGGACACCGGGGAGCTGTTTTTT.

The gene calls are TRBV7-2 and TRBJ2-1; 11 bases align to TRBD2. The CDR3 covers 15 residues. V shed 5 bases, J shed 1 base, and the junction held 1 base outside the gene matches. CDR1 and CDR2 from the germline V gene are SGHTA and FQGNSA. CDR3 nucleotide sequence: TGTGCCAGCAGCCGGACTAGCGGGTCCTACAATGAGCAGTTCTTC. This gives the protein CASSRTSGSYNEQFF. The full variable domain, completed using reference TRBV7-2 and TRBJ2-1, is GAGVSQSPSNKVTEKGKDVELRCDPISGHTALYWYRQSLGQGLEFLIYFQGNSAPDKSGLPSDRFSAERTGGSVSTLTIQRTQQEDSAVYLCASSRTSGSYNEQFFGPGTRLTVL.

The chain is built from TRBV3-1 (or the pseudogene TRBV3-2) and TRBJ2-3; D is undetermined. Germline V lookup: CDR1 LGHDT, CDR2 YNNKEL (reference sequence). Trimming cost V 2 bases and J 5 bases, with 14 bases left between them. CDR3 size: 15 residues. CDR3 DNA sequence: TGTGCCAGCAGCCAAAACTCTATCCCCCAAGATACGCAGTATTTT. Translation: CASSQNSIPQDTQYF.

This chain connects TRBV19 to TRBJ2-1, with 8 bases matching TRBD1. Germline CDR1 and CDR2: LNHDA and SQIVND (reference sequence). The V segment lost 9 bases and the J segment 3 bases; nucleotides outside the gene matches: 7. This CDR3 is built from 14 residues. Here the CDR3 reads CASQTGDGYNEQFF. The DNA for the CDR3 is TGTGCCAGCCAGACAGGGGATGGCTACAATGAGCAGTTCTTC.

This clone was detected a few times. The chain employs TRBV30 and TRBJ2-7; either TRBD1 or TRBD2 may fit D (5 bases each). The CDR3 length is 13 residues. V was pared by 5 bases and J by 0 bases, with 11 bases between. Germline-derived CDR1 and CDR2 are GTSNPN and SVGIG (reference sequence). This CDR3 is CAWRGSYSYEQYF. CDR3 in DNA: TGTGCCTGGCGGGGCTCCTACTCCTACGAGCAGTACTTC. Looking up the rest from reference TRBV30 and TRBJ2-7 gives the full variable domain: SQTIHQWPATLVQPVGSPLSLECTVEGTSNPNLYWYRQAAGRGLQLLFYSVGIGQISSEVPQNLSASRPQDRQFILSSKKLLLSDSGFYLCAWRGSYSYEQYFGPGTRLTVT.

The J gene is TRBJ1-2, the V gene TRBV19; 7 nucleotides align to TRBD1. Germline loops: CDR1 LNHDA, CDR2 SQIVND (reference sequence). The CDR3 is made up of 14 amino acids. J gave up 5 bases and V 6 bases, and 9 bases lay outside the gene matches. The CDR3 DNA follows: TGTGCCAGTAGGGGACAGAATAGAGTATATGGCTACACCTTC. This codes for CASRGQNRVYGYTF.

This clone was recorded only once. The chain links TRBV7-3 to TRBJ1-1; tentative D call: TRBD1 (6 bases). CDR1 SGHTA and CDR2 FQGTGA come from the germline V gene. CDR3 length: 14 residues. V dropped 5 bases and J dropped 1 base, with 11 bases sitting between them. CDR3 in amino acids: CASSTGHSNTEAFF. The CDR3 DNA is TGTGCCAGCAGCACGGGACACTCGAACACTGAAGCTTTCTTT.

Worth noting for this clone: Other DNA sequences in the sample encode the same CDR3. This CDR3 is CASSLAGTGNTIYF. The CDR3 region has the DNA TGTGCCAGCAGCTTGGCAGGGACTGGAAACACCATATATTTT. The V call is TRBV7-9, the J call TRBJ1-3; D might be TRBD1 (5 bases). Trimming took 3 bases from V and 2 from J, leaving 8 bases between them. The CDR3 totals 14 residues. Germline V lookup: CDR1 SEHNR, CDR2 FQNEAQ (reference sequence).

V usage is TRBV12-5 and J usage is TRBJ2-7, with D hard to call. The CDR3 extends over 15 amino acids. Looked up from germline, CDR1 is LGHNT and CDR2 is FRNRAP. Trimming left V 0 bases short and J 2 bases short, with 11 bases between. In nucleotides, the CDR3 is TGTGCTAGTGGTTTGGTAAAGGAAGCTACCTACGAGCAGTACTTC. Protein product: CASGLVKEATYEQYF.

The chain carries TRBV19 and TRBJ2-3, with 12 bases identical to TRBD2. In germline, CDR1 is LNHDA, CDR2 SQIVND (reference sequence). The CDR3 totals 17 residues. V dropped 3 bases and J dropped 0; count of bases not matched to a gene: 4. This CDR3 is CASSMTSGGYSTDTQYF. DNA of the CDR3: TGTGCCAGTAGTATGACTAGCGGGGGTTATAGCACAGATACGCAGTATTTT.

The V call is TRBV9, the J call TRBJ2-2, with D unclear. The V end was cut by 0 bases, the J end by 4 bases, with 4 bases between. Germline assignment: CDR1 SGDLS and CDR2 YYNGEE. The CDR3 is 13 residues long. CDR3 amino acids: CASSVGPTGELFF. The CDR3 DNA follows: TGTGCCAGCAGCGTAGGGCCCACCGGGGAGCTGTTTTTT.

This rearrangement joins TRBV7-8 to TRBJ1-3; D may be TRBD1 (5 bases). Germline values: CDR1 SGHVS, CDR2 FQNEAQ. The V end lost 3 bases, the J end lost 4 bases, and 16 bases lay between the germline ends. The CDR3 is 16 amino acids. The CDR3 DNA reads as TGTGCCAGCAGCTTTTCACAGGTTGGGTTGGGAAACACCATATATTTT. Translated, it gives CASSFSQVGLGNTIYF. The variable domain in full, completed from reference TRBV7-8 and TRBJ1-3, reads GAGVSQSPRYKVAKRGQDVALRCDPISGHVSLFWYQQALGQGPEFLTYFQNEAQLDKSGLPSDRFFAERPEGSVSTLKIQRTQQEDSAVYLCASSFSQVGLGNTIYFGEGSWLTVV.

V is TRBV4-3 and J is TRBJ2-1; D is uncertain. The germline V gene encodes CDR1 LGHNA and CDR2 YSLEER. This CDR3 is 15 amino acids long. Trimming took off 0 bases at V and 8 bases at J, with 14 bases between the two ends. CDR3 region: CASSQDIIGGDEQFF. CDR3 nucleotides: TGCGCCAGCAGCCAAGACATAATAGGTGGGGATGAGCAGTTCTTC.

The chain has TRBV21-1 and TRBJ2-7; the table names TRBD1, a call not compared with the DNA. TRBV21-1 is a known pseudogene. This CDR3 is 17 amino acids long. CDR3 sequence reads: CASGTGQGRPDSYEQYF. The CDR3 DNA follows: TGTGCCAGCGGGACAGGACAGGGACGGCCCGATTCCTACGAGCAGTACTTC.

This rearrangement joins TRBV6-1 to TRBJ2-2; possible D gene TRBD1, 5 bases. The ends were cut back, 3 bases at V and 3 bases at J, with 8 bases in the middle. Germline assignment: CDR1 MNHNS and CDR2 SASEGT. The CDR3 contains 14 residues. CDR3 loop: CASSDRGYTGELFF. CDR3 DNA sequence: TGTGCCAGCAGTGATAGGGGATACACCGGGGAGCTGTTTTTT.